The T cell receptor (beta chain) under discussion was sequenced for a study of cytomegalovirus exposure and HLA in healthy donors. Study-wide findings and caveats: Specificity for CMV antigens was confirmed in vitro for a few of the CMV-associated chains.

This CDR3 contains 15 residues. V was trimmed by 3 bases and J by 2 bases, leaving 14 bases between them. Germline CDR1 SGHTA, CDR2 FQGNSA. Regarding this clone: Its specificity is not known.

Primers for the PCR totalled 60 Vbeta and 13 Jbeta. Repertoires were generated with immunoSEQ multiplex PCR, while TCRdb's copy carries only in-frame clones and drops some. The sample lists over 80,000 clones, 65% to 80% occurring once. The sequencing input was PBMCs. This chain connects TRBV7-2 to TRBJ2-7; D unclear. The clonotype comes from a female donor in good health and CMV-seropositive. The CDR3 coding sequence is TGTGCCAGCAGCTTTAGAACGTTAAATCCCTACGAGCAGTACTTC. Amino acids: CASSFRTLNPYEQYF.